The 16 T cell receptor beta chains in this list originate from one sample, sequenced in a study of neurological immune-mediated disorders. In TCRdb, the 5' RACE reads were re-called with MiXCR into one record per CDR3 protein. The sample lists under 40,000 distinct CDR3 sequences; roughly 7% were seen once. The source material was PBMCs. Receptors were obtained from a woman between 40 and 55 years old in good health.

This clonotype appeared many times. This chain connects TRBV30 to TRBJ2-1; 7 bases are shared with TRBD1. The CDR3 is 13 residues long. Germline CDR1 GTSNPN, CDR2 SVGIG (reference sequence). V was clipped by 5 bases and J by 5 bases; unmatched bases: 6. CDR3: CAWALDRDNEQFF. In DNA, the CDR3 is TGTGCCTGGGCACTCGACAGGGACAATGAGCAGTTCTTC.

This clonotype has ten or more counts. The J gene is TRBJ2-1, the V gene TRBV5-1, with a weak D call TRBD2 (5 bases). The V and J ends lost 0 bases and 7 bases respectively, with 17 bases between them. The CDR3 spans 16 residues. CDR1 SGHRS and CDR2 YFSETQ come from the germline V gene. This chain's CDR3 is CASSLAGDPTINEQFF. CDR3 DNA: TGCGCCAGCAGCTTGGCCGGGGATCCCACAATTAATGAGCAGTTCTTC.

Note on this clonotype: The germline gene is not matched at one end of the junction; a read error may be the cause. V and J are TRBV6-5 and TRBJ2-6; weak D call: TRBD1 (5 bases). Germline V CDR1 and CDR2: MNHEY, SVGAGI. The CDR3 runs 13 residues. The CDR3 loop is CARSRAGANVLTF. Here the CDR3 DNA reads TGTGCCAGAAGTCGAGCTGGGGCCAATGTCCTGACTTTC.

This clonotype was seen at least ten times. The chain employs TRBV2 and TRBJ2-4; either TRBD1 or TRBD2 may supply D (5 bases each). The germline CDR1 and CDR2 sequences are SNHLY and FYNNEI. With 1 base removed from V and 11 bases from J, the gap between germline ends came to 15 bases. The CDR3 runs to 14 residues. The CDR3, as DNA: TGTGCCAGCAGTGAAGACGGGGCAAGCCCACTTCAGTACTTC. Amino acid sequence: CASSEDGASPLQYF.

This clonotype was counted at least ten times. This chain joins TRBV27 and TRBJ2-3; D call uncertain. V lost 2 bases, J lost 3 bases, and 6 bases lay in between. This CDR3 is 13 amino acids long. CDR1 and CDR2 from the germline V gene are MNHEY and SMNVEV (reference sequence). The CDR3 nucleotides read TGTGCCAGCAGTTTAAGAGGAACAGATACGCAGTATTTT. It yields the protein CASSLRGTDTQYF.

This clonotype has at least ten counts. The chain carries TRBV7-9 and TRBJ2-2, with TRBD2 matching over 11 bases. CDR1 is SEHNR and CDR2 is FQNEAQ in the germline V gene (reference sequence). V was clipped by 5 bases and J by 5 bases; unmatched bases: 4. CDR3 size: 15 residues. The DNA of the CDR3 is TGTGCCAGCAGCCCTACTAGCGGGAGAACCGGGGAGCTGTTTTTT. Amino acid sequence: CASSPTSGRTGELFF.

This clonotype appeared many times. The CDR3 coding sequence is TGCGCCAGCAGGGCCTTATCCGCCAACACTGAAGCTTTCTTT. The encoded protein is CASRALSANTEAFF. The chain links TRBV5-1 to TRBJ1-1; D is uncertain. The V gene's germline CDR1 is SGHRS and CDR2 YFSETQ. The CDR3 has 14 residues. The V and J ends lost 5 bases and 2 bases respectively, with 13 bases between them.

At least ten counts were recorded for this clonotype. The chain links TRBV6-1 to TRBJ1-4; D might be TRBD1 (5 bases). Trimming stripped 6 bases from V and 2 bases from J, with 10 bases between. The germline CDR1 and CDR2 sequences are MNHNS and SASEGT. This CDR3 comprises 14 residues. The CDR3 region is CASSQTATNEKLFF. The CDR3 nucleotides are TGTGCCAGCAGCCAGACAGCCACTAATGAAAAACTGTTTTTT.

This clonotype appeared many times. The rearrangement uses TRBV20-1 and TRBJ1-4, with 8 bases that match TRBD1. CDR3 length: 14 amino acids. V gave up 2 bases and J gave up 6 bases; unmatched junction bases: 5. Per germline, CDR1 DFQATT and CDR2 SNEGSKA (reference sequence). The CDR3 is CSARKGTGYEKLFF. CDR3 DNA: TGCAGTGCTAGAAAAGGGACAGGTTATGAAAAACTGTTTTTT.

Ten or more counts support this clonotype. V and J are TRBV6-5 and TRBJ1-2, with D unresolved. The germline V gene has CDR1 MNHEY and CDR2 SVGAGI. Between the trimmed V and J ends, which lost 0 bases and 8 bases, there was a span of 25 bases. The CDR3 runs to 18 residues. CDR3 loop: CASSYSRSKDQWVRGYTF. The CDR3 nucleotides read TGTGCCAGCAGTTACTCGAGGTCCAAGGACCAGTGGGTTCGGGGCTACACCTTC.

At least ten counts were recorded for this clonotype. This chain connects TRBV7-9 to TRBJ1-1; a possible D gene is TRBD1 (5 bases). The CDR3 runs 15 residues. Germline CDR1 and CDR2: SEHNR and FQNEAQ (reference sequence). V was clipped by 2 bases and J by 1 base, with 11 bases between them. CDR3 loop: CASSLKQAANTEAFF. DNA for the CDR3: TGTGCCAGCAGCTTAAAACAGGCAGCGAACACTGAAGCTTTCTTT.

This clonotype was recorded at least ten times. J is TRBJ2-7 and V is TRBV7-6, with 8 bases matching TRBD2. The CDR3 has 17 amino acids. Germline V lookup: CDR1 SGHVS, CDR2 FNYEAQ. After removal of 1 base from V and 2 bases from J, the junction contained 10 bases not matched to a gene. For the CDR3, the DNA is TGTGCCAGCAGCTTAGTTATCCGGGGGGGTGAACCCTACGAGCAGTACGTC. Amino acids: CASSLVIRGGEPYEQYV.

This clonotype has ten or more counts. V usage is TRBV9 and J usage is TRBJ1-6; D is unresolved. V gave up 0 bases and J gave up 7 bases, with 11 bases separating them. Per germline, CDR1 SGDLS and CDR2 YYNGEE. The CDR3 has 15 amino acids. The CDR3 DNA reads TGTGCCAGCAGCGTAGCCGGCAGTGAAAATTCACCCCTCCACTTT. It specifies CASSVAGSENSPLHF.

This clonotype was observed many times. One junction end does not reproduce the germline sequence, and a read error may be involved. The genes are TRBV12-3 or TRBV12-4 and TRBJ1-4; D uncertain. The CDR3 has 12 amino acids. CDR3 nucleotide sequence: TGTGTCAGCAGTCAGAATAATGAAAAACTGTTTTTT. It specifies CVSSQNNEKLFF.

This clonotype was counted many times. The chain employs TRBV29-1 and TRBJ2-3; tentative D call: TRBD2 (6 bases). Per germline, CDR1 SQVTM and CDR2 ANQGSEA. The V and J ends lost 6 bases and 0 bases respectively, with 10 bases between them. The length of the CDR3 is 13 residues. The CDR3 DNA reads TGCAGCGTCGGGACTCCCAGCACAGATACGCAGTATTTT. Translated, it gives CSVGTPSTDTQYF.

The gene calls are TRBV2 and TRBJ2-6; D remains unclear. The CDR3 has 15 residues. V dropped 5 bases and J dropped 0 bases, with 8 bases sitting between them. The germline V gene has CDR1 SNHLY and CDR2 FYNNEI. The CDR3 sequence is CASSTRSSGANVLTF. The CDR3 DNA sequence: TGTGCCAGCAGTACCAGGAGCTCTGGGGCCAACGTCCTGACTTTC.